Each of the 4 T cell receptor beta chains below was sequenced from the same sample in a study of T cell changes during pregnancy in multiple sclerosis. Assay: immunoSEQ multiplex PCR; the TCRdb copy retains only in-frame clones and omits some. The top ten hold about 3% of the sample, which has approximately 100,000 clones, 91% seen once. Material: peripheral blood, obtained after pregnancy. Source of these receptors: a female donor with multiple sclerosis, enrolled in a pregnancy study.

This CDR3 is CATSRDPTGVGDTIYF. For the CDR3, the DNA is TGTGCCACCAGCAGAGATCCCACAGGGGTAGGGGACACCATATATTTT. The chain uses TRBV15 and TRBJ1-3; TRBD1 matches 7 bases. Per the germline V gene, CDR1 is LNHNV and CDR2 is YYDKDF (reference sequence). This CDR3 region has 16 residues. J lost 8 bases, V lost 0 bases, and 10 bases had no gene match.

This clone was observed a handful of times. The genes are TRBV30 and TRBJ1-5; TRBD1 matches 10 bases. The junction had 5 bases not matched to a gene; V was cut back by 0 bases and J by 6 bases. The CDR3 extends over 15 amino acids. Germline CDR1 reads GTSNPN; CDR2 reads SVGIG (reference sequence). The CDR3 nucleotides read TGTGCCTGGAGTGTGCAGGACAGGGGGTTTCAGCCCCAGCATTTT. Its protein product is CAWSVQDRGFQPQHF.

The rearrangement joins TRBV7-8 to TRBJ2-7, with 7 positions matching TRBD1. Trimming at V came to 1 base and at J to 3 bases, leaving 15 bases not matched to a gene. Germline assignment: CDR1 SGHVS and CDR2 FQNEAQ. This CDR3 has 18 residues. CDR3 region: CASSLEGAGPPEYYEQYF. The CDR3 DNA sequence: TGTGCCAGCAGCTTAGAGGGGGCAGGGCCGCCCGAATACTACGAGCAGTACTTC.

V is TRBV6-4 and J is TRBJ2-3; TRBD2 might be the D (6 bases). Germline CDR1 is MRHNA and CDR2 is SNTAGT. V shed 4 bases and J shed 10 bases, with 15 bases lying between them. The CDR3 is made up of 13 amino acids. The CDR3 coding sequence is TGTGCCAGCAGTGGGGAAGGCGGCGGGGCGCAGTATTTT. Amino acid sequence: CASSGEGGGAQYF.